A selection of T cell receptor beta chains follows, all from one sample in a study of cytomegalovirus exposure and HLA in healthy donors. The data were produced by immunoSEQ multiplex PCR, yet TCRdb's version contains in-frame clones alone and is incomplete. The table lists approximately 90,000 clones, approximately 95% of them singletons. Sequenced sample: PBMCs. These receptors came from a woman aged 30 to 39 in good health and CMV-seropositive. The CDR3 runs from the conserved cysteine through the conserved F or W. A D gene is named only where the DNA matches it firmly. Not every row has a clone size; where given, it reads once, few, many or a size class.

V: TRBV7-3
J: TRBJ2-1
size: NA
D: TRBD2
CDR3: CASSRYSGRAHNEQFF
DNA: TGTGCCAGCAGCAGGTATAGCGGGAGGGCCCACAATGAGCAGTTCTTC

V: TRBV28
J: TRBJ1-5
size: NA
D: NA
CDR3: CASSFHAAGATGSNQPQHF
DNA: TGTGCCAGCAGTTTCCATGCCGCGGGGGCAACAGGGAGCAATCAGCCCCAGCATTTT

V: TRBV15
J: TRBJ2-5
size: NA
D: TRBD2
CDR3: CATSRPLGGWQETQYF
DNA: TGTGCCACCAGCAGACCACTCGGGGGGTGGCAAGAGACCCAGTACTTC

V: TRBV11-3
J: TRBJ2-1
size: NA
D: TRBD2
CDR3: CASSQGLAGGEQFF
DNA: TGTGCCAGCAGCCAGGGACTAGCGGGAGGCGAGCAGTTCTTC

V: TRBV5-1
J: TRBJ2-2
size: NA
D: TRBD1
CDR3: CASSSKQGRRAGELFF
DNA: TGCGCCAGCAGCTCGAAACAGGGGAGAAGGGCCGGGGAGCTGTTTTTT

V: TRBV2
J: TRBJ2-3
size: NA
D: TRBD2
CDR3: CASSEGLAGDLDTQYF
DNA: TGTGCCAGCAGTGAAGGACTAGCGGGAGATCTAGATACGCAGTATTTT

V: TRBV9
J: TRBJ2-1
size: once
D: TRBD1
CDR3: CASSVETGTDNEQFF
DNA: TGTGCCAGCAGCGTAGAGACCGGGACAGACAATGAGCAGTTCTTC

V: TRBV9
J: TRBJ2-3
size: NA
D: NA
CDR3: CASSVASDTQYF
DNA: TGTGCCAGCAGCGTAGCGTCAGATACGCAGTATTTT

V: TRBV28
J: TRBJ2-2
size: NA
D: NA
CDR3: CASSLNVGAGTGELFF
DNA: TGTGCCAGCAGTTTGAATGTGGGGGCCGGCACCGGGGAGCTGTTTTTT

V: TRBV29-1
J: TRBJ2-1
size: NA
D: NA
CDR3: CSVGGGPSPRYNEQFF
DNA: TGCAGCGTTGGAGGGGGTCCTAGTCCTCGGTACAATGAGCAGTTCTTC

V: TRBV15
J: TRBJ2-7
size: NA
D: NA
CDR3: CATSRVYDYPPHYEQYF
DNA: TGTGCCACCAGCAGAGTTTATGACTACCCCCCTCACTACGAGCAGTACTTC

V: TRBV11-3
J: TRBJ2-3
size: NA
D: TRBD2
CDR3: CASSRGTSGSADTQYF
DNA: TGTGCCAGCAGCCGAGGGACTAGCGGGAGCGCAGATACGCAGTATTTT

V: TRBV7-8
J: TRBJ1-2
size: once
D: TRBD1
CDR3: CASSLAGTANYGYTF
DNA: TGTGCCAGCAGCTTAGCCGGGACAGCTAACTATGGCTACACCTTC

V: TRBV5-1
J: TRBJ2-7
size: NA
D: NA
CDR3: CASRVTGSSYEQYF
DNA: TGCGCCAGCAGAGTGACGGGAAGCTCCTACGAGCAGTACTTC

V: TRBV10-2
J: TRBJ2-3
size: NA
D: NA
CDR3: CASSGLRAGISTDTQYF
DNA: TGCGCCAGCAGTGGTTTACGGGCGGGGATCAGCACAGATACGCAGTATTTT

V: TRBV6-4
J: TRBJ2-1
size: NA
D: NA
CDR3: CASSDSIGQYNEQFF
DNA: TGTGCCAGCAGTGACTCGATAGGACAGTACAATGAGCAGTTCTTC

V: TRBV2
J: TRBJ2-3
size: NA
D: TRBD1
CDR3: CASRVGQVEADTQYF
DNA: TGTGCCAGCAGAGTCGGACAGGTTGAGGCAGATACGCAGTATTTT

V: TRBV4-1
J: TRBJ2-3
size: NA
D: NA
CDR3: CASSLGVDTQYF
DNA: TGCGCCAGCAGCCTAGGAGTCGATACGCAGTATTTT

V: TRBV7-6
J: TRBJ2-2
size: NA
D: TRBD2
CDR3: CASSFRTSGNTGELFF
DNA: TGTGCCAGCAGCTTCAGGACTAGCGGGAACACCGGGGAGCTGTTTTTT

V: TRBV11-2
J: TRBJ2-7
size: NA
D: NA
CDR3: CASSTRDISEQYF
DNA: TGTGCCAGCAGCACCCGGGACATATCCGAGCAGTACTTC

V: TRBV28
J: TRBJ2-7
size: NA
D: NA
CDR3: CASSYIFKFYEQYF
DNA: TGTGCCAGCAGTTACATCTTTAAATTCTACGAGCAGTACTTC

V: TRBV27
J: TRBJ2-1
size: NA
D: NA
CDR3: CASSPSLRRLYNEQFF
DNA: TGTGCCAGCAGTCCCTCCCTCAGGCGCCTCTACAATGAGCAGTTCTTC

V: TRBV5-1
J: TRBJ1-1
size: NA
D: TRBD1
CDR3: CASSRTGDTEAFF
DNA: TGCGCCAGCAGCAGGACAGGGGACACTGAAGCTTTCTTT

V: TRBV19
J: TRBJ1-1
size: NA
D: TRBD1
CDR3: CASSFATGGSNTEAFF
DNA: TGTGCCAGTAGTTTTGCGACAGGGGGCAGCAACACTGAAGCTTTCTTT

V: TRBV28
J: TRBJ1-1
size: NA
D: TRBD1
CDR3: CASSSPTGGTEAFF
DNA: TGTGCCAGCAGTTCGCCGACAGGGGGCACTGAAGCTTTCTTT

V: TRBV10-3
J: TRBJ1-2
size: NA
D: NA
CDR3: CAISPYGGGGYGYTF
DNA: TGTGCCATCAGTCCATACGGCGGGGGAGGCTATGGCTACACCTTC

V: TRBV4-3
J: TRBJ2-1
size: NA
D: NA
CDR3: CASSPRTGSYNEQFF
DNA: TGCGCCAGCAGCCCTCGAACAGGGTCCTACAATGAGCAGTTCTTC

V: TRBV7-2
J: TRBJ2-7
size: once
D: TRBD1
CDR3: CASSLTGNLNEQYF
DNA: TGTGCCAGCAGCTTGACAGGGAATTTAAACGAGCAGTACTTC

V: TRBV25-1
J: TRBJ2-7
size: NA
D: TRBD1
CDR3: CASSDYTGDRAYEQYF
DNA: TGTGCCAGCAGCGATTATACCGGGGACAGGGCCTACGAGCAGTACTTC

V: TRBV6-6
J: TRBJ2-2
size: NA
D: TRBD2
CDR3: CASSGRLASTGELFF
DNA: TGTGCCAGCAGTGGCAGACTAGCTAGCACCGGGGAGCTGTTTTTT

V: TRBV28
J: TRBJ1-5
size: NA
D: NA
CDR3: CASSETGRPQHF
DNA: TGTGCCAGCAGTGAAACAGGTCGGCCCCAGCATTTT

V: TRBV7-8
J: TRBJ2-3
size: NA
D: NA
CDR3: CASSLIIGDTQYF
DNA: TGTGCCAGCAGCTTAATAATTGGCGATACGCAGTATTTT

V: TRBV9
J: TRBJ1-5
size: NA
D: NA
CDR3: CASSVLGHSNQPQHF
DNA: TGTGCCAGCAGCGTCCTAGGTCATAGCAATCAGCCCCAGCATTTT

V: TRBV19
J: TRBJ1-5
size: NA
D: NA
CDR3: CASSIDRYGERYSNQPQHF
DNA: TGTGCCAGTAGTATAGATCGGTACGGGGAACGGTATAGCAATCAGCCCCAGCATTTT

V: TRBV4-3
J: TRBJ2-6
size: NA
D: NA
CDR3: CASSQTTGTGANVLTF
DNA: TGCGCCAGCAGCCAAACAACAGGGACTGGGGCCAACGTCCTGACTTTC

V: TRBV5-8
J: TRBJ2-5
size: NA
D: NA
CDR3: CASTLDMIRETQYF
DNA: TGTGCCAGCACCCTCGACATGATTAGAGAGACCCAGTACTTC

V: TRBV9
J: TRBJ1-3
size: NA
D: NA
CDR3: CASSVAALRDSGNTIYF
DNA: TGTGCCAGCAGCGTAGCCGCCCTTCGGGATTCTGGAAACACCATATATTTT

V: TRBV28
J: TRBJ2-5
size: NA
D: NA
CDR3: CASRSSFTGETQYF
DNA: TGTGCCAGCAGAAGCAGCTTTACGGGGGAGACCCAGTACTTC

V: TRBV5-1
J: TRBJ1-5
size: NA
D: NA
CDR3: CASSFRFVRNQPQHF
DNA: TGCGCCAGCAGCTTCAGGTTTGTGCGCAATCAGCCCCAGCATTTT

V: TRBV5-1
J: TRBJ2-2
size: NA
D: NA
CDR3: CASTPREETGELFF
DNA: TGCGCCAGCACCCCGCGAGAGGAAACCGGGGAGCTGTTTTTT

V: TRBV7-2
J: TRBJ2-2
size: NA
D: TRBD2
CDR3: CASRAAGRGTGELFF
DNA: TGTGCCAGCAGGGCCGCGGGGCGGGGGACCGGGGAGCTGTTTTTT

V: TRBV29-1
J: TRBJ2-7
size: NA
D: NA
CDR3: CSASQWAYEQYF
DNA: TGCAGCGCCTCACAGTGGGCCTACGAGCAGTACTTC

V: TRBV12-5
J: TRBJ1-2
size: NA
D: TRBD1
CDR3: CASGPDRASRGYTF
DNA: TGTGCTAGTGGACCTGACAGGGCCTCGAGGGGCTACACCTTC

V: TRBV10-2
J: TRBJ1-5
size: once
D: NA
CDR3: CASASLEISNQPQHF
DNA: TGCGCCAGCGCTTCCTTGGAGATTAGCAATCAGCCCCAGCATTTT

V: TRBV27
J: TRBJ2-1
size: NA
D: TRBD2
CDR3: CASSLWGGVREQFF
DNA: TGTGCCAGCAGTTTATGGGGGGGAGTAAGAGAGCAGTTCTTC

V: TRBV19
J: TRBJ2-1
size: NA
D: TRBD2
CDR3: CASSRSGGSPYNEQFF
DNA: TGTGCCAGTAGTCGGTCGGGAGGGTCACCATACAATGAGCAGTTCTTC

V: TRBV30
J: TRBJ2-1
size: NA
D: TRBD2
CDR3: CAWMPRTSGANEQFF
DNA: TGTGCCTGGATGCCCCGGACTAGCGGGGCCAATGAGCAGTTCTTC

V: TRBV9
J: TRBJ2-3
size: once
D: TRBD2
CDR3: CASSVDALAGTDTQYF
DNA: TGTGCCAGCAGCGTAGATGCACTAGCGGGCACAGATACGCAGTATTTT

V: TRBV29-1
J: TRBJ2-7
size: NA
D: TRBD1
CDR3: CSGKDRSDEQYF
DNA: TGCAGCGGGAAGGACAGGTCTGATGAGCAGTACTTC

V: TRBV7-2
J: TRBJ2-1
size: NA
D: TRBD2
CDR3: CASSLVPGLGRNEQFF
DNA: TGTGCCAGCAGCTTAGTACCGGGACTAGGGCGTAATGAGCAGTTCTTC

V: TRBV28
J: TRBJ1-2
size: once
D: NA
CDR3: CASLQAPTQYGYTF
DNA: TGTGCCAGCTTACAGGCCCCAACGCAATATGGCTACACCTTC

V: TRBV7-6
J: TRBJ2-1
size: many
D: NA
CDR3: CASSRETSWPNEQFF
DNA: TGTGCCAGCAGCCGCGAAACTAGTTGGCCCAATGAGCAGTTCTTC